This T cell receptor (beta chain) was captured by sequencing in a study of identical twins. After removal of 7 bases from V and 0 bases from J, the junction contained 8 bases not matched to a gene. This CDR3 is 15 amino acids long. Germline values: CDR1 MGHDK, CDR2 SYGVNS. TCRdb analysed the 5' RACE reads with MiXCR anew, one entry per CDR3 protein. Here the sample spans roughly 250,000 distinct CDR3 sequences, 7.5% being singletons. The same sample was also studied in work on yellow fever vaccine responses in identical twins.

The genes are TRBV25-1 and TRBJ1-1, with 7 bases that match TRBD1. The TCR originated in a woman in her late teens or twenties in good health. The sample was CD8+ T cells sorted from blood. Written as DNA, the CDR3 is TGTGCCAGCACATCCGAGGGGACAGTGAACACTGAAGCTTTCTTT. Encoded protein: CASTSEGTVNTEAFF. Filled out from reference TRBV25-1 and TRBJ1-1, the complete variable domain reads EADIYQTPRYLVIGTGKKITLECSQTMGHDKMYWYQQDPGMELHLIHYSYGVNSTEKGDLSSESTVSRIRTEHFPLTLESARPSHTSQYLCASTSEGTVNTEAFFGQGTRLTVV.